A selection of T cell receptor beta chains follows, all from one sample in a study of T cells in Graves' hyperthyroidism and ophthalmopathy. TCRdb re-called the multiplex PCR reads through MiXCR, storing one row per CDR3 protein. Seen here are over 250,000 distinct CDR3 sequences, around a quarter observed once, and the top ten hold more than 25%. Sequenced: blood. These receptors came from a man in his forties with Graves' hyperthyroidism that later progressed to Graves' ophthalmopathy. CDR3s include the opening cysteine and the closing phenylalanine or tryptophan. Each record gives: D gene, CDR3 length, clone size, V gene, J gene, CDR3 protein, CDR3 DNA. A D gene is named only where the DNA matches it firmly. Size is omitted from some rows. Given values are once, few, many or a class for expanded clones.

D: TRBD1; length: 16; size: .; V: TRBV6-5; J: TRBJ1-1; CDR3: CASSYSLNIRGTEAFF; DNA: TGTGCCAGCAGTTACTCGCTAAATATCAGGGGGACTGAAGCTTTCTTT
D: TRBD1; length: 16; size: .; V: TRBV5-1; J: TRBJ1-1; CDR3: CASSFNRGGFGTEAFF; DNA: TGCGCCAGCAGCTTCAACAGGGGGGGTTTTGGCACTGAAGCTTTCTTT
D: .; length: 15; size: many; V: TRBV28; J: TRBJ1-2; CDR3: CATCRGGWDKDGYTF; DNA: TGTGCCACCTGCCGGGGGGGGTGGGATAAGGATGGCTACACCTTC
D: .; length: 12; size: many; V: TRBV6-5; J: TRBJ1-1; CDR3: CASSYGETEAFF; DNA: TGTGCCAGCAGTTATGGGGAGACTGAAGCTTTCTTT
D: .; length: 11; size: few; V: TRBV12-5; J: TRBJ1-1; CDR3: CASGLAGEAFF; DNA: TGTGCTAGTGGTTTGGCGGGTGAAGCTTTCTTT
D: TRBD2; length: 15; size: many; V: TRBV12-3/TRBV12-4; J: TRBJ2-2; CDR3: CASSLLAGYTGELFF; DNA: TGTGCCAGCAGCCTACTAGCGGGGTACACCGGGGAGCTGTTTTTT
D: .; length: 12; size: many; V: TRBV7-8; J: TRBJ2-7; CDR3: CASSIDRSEQYF; DNA: TGTGCCAGCAGCATCGACAGGTCCGAGCAGTACTTC
D: TRBD1; length: 15; size: few; V: TRBV6-5; J: TRBJ1-5; CDR3: CASSYSETGGQPQHF; DNA: TGTGCCAGCAGTTACTCGGAGACAGGGGGCCAGCCCCAGCATTTT
D: TRBD1; length: 15; size: many; V: TRBV2; J: TRBJ2-5; CDR3: CASSVETGGQATQYF; DNA: TGTGCCAGCAGCGTAGAAACAGGGGGCCAGGCGACCCAGTACTTC
D: .; length: 13; size: many; V: TRBV29-1; J: TRBJ1-1; CDR3: CSVEDFGGNEAFF; DNA: TGCAGCGTTGAAGACTTTGGCGGGAATGAAGCTTTCTTT
D: .; length: 17; size: many; V: TRBV6-5; J: TRBJ1-3; CDR3: CASSFFSGVGSGNTIYF; DNA: TGTGCCAGCAGTTTCTTCTCCGGGGTTGGTTCTGGAAACACCATATATTTT
D: .; length: 14; size: few; V: TRBV6-2/TRBV6-3; J: TRBJ2-5; CDR3: CASSWFTGQETQYF; DNA: TGTGCCAGCAGTTGGTTCACGGGGCAAGAGACCCAGTACTTC
D: .; length: 14; size: many; V: TRBV3-1; J: TRBJ1-1; CDR3: CASSQVKGSTEAFF; DNA: TGTGCCAGCAGCCAAGTCAAGGGTAGCACTGAAGCTTTCTTT
D: .; length: 16; size: many; V: TRBV5-1; J: TRBJ2-1; CDR3: CASSLPLGFSGNEQFF; DNA: TGCGCCAGCAGCTTGCCCTTGGGGTTTAGCGGAAATGAGCAGTTCTTC
D: TRBD1; length: 13; size: many; V: TRBV20-1; J: TRBJ1-2; CDR3: CSARDRGYSGYTF; DNA: TGCAGTGCTCGGGACAGGGGGTATTCTGGCTACACCTTC
D: .; length: 14; size: many; V: TRBV5-5; J: TRBJ2-5; CDR3: CASSQGSTGETQYF; DNA: TGTGCCAGCAGCCAAGGATCTACAGGGGAGACCCAGTACTTC
D: TRBD1; length: 13; size: .; V: TRBV12-3/TRBV12-4; J: TRBJ2-2; CDR3: CASRQGQGGELFF; DNA: TGTGCCAGCAGGCAGGGACAGGGGGGGGAGCTGTTTTTT
D: .; length: 14; size: many; V: TRBV27; J: TRBJ2-7; CDR3: CASSLMGSLDEQYF; DNA: TGTGCCAGCAGTTTGATGGGATCCTTAGATGAGCAGTACTTC
D: .; length: 15; size: many; V: TRBV7-2; J: TRBJ2-4; CDR3: CASSPRASSDVFQYF; DNA: TGTGCCAGCAGCCCTCGAGCTAGTTCGGATGTCTTTCAGTACTTC
D: .; length: 12; size: many; V: TRBV11-1; J: TRBJ1-1; CDR3: CASSLGFTEAFF; DNA: TGTGCCAGCAGCTTGGGGTTCACTGAAGCTTTCTTT
D: .; length: 14; size: .; V: TRBV11-2; J: TRBJ1-2; CDR3: CASSLDQGTYGYTF; DNA: TGTGCCAGCAGCTTAGATCAAGGGACCTATGGCTACACCTTC
D: TRBD2; length: 17; size: many; V: TRBV11-1; J: TRBJ2-5; CDR3: CASSPRGLAGPQETQYF; DNA: TGTGCCAGCAGCCCCCGGGGACTAGCGGGACCACAAGAGACCCAGTACTTC
D: .; length: 14; size: many; V: TRBV14; J: TRBJ2-7; CDR3: CASSQGGSFYEQYF; DNA: TGTGCCAGCAGCCAAGGGGGCTCATTCTACGAGCAGTACTTC
D: .; length: 14; size: .; V: TRBV9; J: TRBJ2-5; CDR3: CASSVSGTQETQYF; DNA: TGTGCCAGCAGCGTCAGCGGAACCCAAGAGACCCAGTACTTC
D: .; length: 16; size: many; V: TRBV20-1; J: TRBJ2-6; CDR3: CSASQRGVPGANVLTF; DNA: TGCAGTGCTAGTCAAAGGGGGGTGCCTGGGGCCAACGTCCTGACTTTC
D: .; length: 15; size: many; V: TRBV7-6; J: TRBJ2-5; CDR3: CASSKRPVRSETQYF; DNA: TGTGCCAGCAGCAAGCGCCCGGTCCGAAGCGAGACCCAGTACTTC
D: TRBD1; length: 13; size: many; V: TRBV7-2; J: TRBJ2-5; CDR3: CASSKTGGETQYF; DNA: TGTGCCAGCAGCAAAACAGGGGGAGAGACCCAGTACTTC